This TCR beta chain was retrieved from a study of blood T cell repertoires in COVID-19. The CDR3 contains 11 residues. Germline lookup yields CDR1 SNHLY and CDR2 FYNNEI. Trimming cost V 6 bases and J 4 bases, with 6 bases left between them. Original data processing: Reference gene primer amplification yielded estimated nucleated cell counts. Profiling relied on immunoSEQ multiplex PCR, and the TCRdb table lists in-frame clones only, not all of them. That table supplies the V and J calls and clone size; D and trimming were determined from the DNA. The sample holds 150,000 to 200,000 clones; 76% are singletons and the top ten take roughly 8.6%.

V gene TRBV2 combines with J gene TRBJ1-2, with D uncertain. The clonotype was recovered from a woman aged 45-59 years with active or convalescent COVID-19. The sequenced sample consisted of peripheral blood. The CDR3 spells CASSPLYGYTF. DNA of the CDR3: TGTGCCAGCAGCCCCCTCTATGGCTACACCTTC.